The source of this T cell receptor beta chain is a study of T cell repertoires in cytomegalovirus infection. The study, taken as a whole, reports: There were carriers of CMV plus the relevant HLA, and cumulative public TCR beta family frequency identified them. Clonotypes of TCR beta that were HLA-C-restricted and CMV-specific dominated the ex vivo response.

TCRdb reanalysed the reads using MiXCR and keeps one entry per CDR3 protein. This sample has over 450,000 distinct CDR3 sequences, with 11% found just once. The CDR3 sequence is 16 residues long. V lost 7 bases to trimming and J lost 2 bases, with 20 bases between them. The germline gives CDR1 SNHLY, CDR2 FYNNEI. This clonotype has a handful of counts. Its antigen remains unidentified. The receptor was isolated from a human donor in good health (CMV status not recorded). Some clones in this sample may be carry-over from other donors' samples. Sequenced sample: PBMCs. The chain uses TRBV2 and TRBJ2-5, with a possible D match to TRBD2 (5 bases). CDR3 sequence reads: CASTLNRLAVQETQYF. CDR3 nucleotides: TGTGCCAGCACCCTAAATAGGCTAGCAGTACAAGAGACCCAGTACTTC.